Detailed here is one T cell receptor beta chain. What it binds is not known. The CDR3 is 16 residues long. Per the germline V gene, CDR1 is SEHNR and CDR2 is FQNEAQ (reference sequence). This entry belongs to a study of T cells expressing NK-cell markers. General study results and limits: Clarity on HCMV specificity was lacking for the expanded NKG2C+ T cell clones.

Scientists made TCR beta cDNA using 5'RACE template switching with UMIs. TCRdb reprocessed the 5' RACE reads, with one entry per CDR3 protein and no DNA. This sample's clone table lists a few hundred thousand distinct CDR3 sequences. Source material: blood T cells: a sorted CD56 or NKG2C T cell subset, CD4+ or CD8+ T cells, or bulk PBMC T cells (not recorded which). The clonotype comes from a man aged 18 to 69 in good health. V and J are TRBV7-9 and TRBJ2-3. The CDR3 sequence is CASSLASGGLTDTQYF.